The 4 T cell receptor beta chains below were found in one sample sequenced in a study of T cell responses to AZD1222 COVID-19 vaccine. Profiling relied on immunoSEQ multiplex PCR, and the TCRdb table lists in-frame clones only, not all of them. This sample carries over 120,000 clones, roughly 87% of them seen once, and the ten largest clones take approximately 5.1%. Sequences were derived from peripheral blood, sampled 28 days after the second dose of the MenACWY control vaccine. These receptors were taken from an adult who received the MenACWY meningococcal vaccine as a control.

This chain links TRBV19 with TRBJ1-5; D ambiguous. V dropped 6 bases and J dropped 3 bases, with 12 bases sitting between them. The CDR3 spans 14 residues. CDR1 LNHDA and CDR2 SQIVND come from the germline V gene (reference sequence). This CDR3 reads CASRGHLYNQPQHF. The CDR3 region has the DNA TGTGCCAGTAGAGGTCATCTTTACAATCAGCCCCAGCATTTT.

The gene calls are TRBV6-2 or TRBV6-3 and TRBJ2-4, with 10 bases aligning to TRBD1. Trimming at V came to 5 bases and at J to 1 base, leaving 2 bases not matched to a gene. CDR3 length: 15 amino acids. Germline V lookup: CDR1 MNHEY, CDR2 SVGEGT. The chain's CDR3 is CASSQTGGAKNIQYF. CDR3 bases: TGTGCCAGCAGTCAGACAGGGGGCGCCAAAAACATTCAGTACTTC.

The chain links TRBV5-1 to TRBJ1-1; 8 positions agree with TRBD1. The CDR3 extends over 12 amino acids. The junction had 7 bases not matched to a gene; V was cut back by 4 bases and J by 11 bases. Germline V gene sequence: CDR1 SGHRS, CDR2 YFSETQ. The CDR3 protein is CASSPETGVAFF. The CDR3 DNA is TGCGCCAGCAGCCCGGAGACAGGGGTCGCTTTCTTT.

J is TRBJ1-1 and V is TRBV5-5, with a possible D match to TRBD1 (5 bases). Germline CDR1 is SGHKS and CDR2 is YYEKEE (reference sequence). Trimming took off 4 bases at V and 3 bases at J, with 16 bases between the two ends. The CDR3 totals 15 residues. The CDR3 DNA reads TGTGCCAGCAGCGGAGCAGGGTCGGGTTACACTGAAGCTTTCTTT. Its translation: CASSGAGSGYTEAFF.